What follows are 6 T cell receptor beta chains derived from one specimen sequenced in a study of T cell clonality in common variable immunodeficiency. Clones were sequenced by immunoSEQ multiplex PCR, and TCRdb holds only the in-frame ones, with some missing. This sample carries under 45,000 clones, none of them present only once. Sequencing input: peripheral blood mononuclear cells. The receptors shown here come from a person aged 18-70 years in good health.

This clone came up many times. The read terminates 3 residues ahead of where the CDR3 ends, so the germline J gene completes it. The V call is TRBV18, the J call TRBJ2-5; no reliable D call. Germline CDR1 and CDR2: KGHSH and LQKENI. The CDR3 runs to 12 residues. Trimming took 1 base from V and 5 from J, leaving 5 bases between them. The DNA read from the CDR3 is TGTGCCAGCTCACCACAAGCCGAGACC. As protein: CASSPQAET. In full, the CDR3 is CASSPQAETQYF.

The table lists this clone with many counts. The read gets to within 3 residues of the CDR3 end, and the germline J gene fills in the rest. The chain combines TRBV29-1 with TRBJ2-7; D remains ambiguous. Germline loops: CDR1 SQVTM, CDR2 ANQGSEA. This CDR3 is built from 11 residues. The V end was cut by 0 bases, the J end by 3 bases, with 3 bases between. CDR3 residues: CSVEDYYEQYF. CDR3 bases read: TGCAGCGTTGAAGATTACTACGAG.

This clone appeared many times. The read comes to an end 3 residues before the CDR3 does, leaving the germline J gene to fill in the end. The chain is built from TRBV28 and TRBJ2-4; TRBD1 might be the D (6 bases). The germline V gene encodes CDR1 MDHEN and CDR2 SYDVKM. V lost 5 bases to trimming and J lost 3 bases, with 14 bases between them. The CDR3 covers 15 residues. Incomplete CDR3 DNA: TGTGCCAGCAGTCCGAAGACAGGTCTCAAAAACATT. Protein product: CASSPKTGLKNI. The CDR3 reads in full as CASSPKTGLKNIQYF.

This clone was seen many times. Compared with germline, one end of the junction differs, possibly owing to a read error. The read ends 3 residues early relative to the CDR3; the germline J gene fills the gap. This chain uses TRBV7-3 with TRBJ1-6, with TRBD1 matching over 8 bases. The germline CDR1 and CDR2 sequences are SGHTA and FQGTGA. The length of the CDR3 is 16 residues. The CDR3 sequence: CASSLGGQAKYSPLHF. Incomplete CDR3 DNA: TGTGCCAGCAGCTTAGGGGGACAGGCGAAATATTCTCCC.

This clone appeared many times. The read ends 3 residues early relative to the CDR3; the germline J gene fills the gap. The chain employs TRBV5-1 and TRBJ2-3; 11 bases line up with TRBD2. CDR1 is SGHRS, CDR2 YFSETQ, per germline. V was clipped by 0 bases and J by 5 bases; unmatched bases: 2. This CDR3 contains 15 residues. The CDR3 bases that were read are TGCGCCAGCAGCTTGGCGGGACTAGCGGTAGATACG. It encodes CASSLAGLAVDT. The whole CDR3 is CASSLAGLAVDTQYF.

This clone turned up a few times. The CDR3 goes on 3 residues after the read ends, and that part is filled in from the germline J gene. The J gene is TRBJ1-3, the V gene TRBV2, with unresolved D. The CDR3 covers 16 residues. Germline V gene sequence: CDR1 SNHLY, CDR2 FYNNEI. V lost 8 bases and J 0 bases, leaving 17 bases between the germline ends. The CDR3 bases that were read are TGTGCCAGCCTAACAAGCCGGGTCCGCTCTGGAAACACC. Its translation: CASLTSRVRSGNT. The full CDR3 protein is CASLTSRVRSGNTIYF.